This TCR beta chain was sequenced during a study of blood T cell repertoires in COVID-19 (dated by TCRdb to 2019 to 2021). Regarding the study in general: Collaborator samples came from the United States, Italy and Spain and covered acute and convalescent phases of COVID-19. The samples were drawn from the first 160 participants of the ongoing ImmuneRACE study and from some 1,300 subjects provided by 6 global collaborators. Sample metadata almost always included a de-identified subject ID, COVID-19 status, age in years and sex. The material from the prospective study consisted of cDNA or gDNA derived from T cells, B-cell-depleted T cells, or PBMCs. Subjects who had been exposed to COVID-19, were actively infected with it, or had recovered from it provided the deeply sampled blood TCRbeta repertoires that made up the dataset. HLA class I and class II types, where available, came from metadata supplied by the sample provider rather than from assay-based typing. The repertoires were released in a freely available public database meant as a resource for research on the immune response to SARS-CoV-2.

In regard to this clone: Its recognized antigen is unknown. No qualities accompany the bases; no much larger clone lies one base away.

TCRbeta CDR3 regions were amplified from genomic DNA using the immunoSEQ Assay, a bias-controlled multiplex PCR. In the source study's methods: The number of nucleated cells in each sample was estimated by amplification of reference gene primers within the assay. Sequence reads were collapsed and filtered to measure the absolute abundance of every unique TCRbeta CDR3 rearrangement. For each sample, productive Simpson clonality was calculated by taking the square root of Simpson's diversity index across productive rearrangements. TCRdb limited this immuneACCESS table to in-frame rearrangements with V and J called. A share of clones is missing; checked studies link under half to unresolved V genes, and the rest is unexplained. The DNA was the basis for D and trimming; V, J and clone size are from that table. Across this sample there are approximately 440,000 clones, with 90% seen only once. 0.6% of the sample is held by the ten biggest clonotypes.

Participants in the prospective study were enrolled through a virtual design, were aged roughly 18 to 100 years, and lived in approximately 24 United States geographic areas. In the prospective study, cohorts were assigned on the basis of participant-reported clinical history obtained from a screening survey and a study questionnaire. Recovered participants in ImmuneRACE Cohort 3 were defined by two consecutive negative NP/OP PCR tests, clearance by a healthcare professional, or resolution of symptoms. Each participant in the prospective study had whole blood, serum and a nasopharyngeal or oropharyngeal swab collected by mobile phlebotomists. Additional blood draws and questionnaires over an approximately 2-month period could optionally be provided by prospective study participants. Before DNA extraction, blood samples from the prospective study were shipped at room temperature or frozen. The CDR3 runs 18 residues from the cysteine to the phenylalanine. Left in the record is the CDR3 DNA by itself, 54 bases read in frame from the first base. At the junction V is shortened by 4 bases and J by 6 bases; bases outside the gene matches: 10. CDR1 and CDR2 are read off the germline V gene (reference sequence) as MNHEY and SMNVEV.

Broad study findings and their caveats: How much clinical and demographic metadata was included differed by source and by participant, and the metadata was provided uncurated.

Here the chain combines TRBV27 and TRBJ1-6, and 12 junctional nucleotides match TRBD1. The material sequenced was PBMCs or T cells enriched from blood (not recorded which). This receptor was obtained from a man younger than 35 who had recovered from COVID-19. The CDR3 in this case is CASSSAGTGGAGNSPLHF. In nucleotides, the sequence is TGTGCCAGCAGTTCCGCCGGGACAGGGGGCGCCGGTAATTCACCCCTCCACTTT.